The rows below give T cell receptor beta chains drawn from one sample of a study of T cell changes during pregnancy in multiple sclerosis. Clones were sequenced by immunoSEQ multiplex PCR, and TCRdb holds only the in-frame ones, with some missing. The table includes under 60,000 clones, approximately 92% detected once. Sequencing was performed on CD4+ T cells from peripheral blood mononuclear cells, taken after pregnancy. Receptors were obtained from a female donor with multiple sclerosis, enrolled in a pregnancy study. Each CDR3 is given with its conserved first and last residue. The D gene is left open where the match is weak. Size values are once, few and many counts, or a class for expanded clones, and some rows have none.

J gene: TRBJ2-3; V gene: TRBV7-3; D gene: TRBD2; clone size: .; CDR3 protein: CASSLGLAGETDTQYF; CDR3 DNA: TGTGCCAGCAGCTTGGGTTTAGCGGGGGAGACAGATACGCAGTATTTT
J gene: TRBJ1-4; V gene: TRBV5-5; D gene: TRBD1; clone size: .; CDR3 protein: CASSHGQDPRGGEKLFF; CDR3 DNA: TGTGCCAGCAGCCACGGACAGGACCCACGGGGAGGTGAAAAACTGTTTTTT
J gene: TRBJ2-2; V gene: TRBV11-1; D gene: .; clone size: .; CDR3 protein: CASRFLGAGGELFF; CDR3 DNA: TGTGCCAGCAGATTCCTGGGGGCTGGCGGGGAGCTGTTTTTT
J gene: TRBJ2-2; V gene: TRBV12-5; D gene: .; clone size: .; CDR3 protein: CASGFSGTGELFF; CDR3 DNA: TGTGCTAGTGGTTTCTCCGGGACCGGGGAGCTGTTTTTT
J gene: TRBJ1-1; V gene: TRBV25-1; D gene: .; clone size: .; CDR3 protein: CASIDRVNTEAFF; CDR3 DNA: TGTGCCAGCATAGACAGAGTGAACACTGAAGCTTTCTTT
J gene: TRBJ1-1; V gene: TRBV10-3; D gene: .; clone size: .; CDR3 protein: CAIRGGTVNTEAFF; CDR3 DNA: TGTGCCATCAGGGGAGGGACGGTGAACACTGAAGCTTTCTTT
J gene: TRBJ2-2; V gene: TRBV6-5; D gene: TRBD1; clone size: .; CDR3 protein: CASTRGQGRELFF; CDR3 DNA: TGTGCCAGCACCCGGGGACAGGGCCGGGAGCTGTTTTTT
J gene: TRBJ1-1; V gene: TRBV10-3; D gene: .; clone size: .; CDR3 protein: CAISLTTGLTEAFF; CDR3 DNA: TGTGCCATCAGCCTAACAACAGGGCTGACTGAAGCTTTCTTT
J gene: TRBJ1-3; V gene: TRBV9; D gene: TRBD1; clone size: once; CDR3 protein: CASSAAPGGAAGNTIYF; CDR3 DNA: TGTGCCAGCAGCGCTGCTCCAGGGGGCGCAGCTGGAAACACCATATATTTT
J gene: TRBJ1-2; V gene: TRBV7-3; D gene: .; clone size: .; CDR3 protein: CASSLTGYGYTF; CDR3 DNA: TGTGCCAGCAGCCTGACAGGCTATGGCTACACCTTC
J gene: TRBJ2-7; V gene: TRBV11-3; D gene: TRBD2; clone size: .; CDR3 protein: CASSLDGQRGAYEQYF; CDR3 DNA: TGTGCCAGCAGCTTAGACGGCCAGCGGGGGGCCTACGAGCAGTACTTC
J gene: TRBJ1-2; V gene: TRBV4-2; D gene: .; clone size: .; CDR3 protein: CASSQNSNQGGGGYGYTF; CDR3 DNA: TGTGCCAGCAGCCAAAATTCCAATCAGGGTGGTGGTGGCTATGGCTACACCTTC
J gene: TRBJ2-7; V gene: TRBV28; D gene: TRBD2; clone size: .; CDR3 protein: CASSPGTSGGGSTYEQYF; CDR3 DNA: TGTGCCAGCAGTCCCGGGACTAGCGGGGGGGGGTCAACCTACGAGCAGTACTTC
J gene: TRBJ2-3; V gene: TRBV19; D gene: .; clone size: .; CDR3 protein: CASSLAESTQYF; CDR3 DNA: TGTGCCAGTAGTCTCGCGGAGAGTACGCAGTATTTT
J gene: TRBJ1-1; V gene: TRBV6-5; D gene: TRBD1; clone size: .; CDR3 protein: CASSRDRVMNTEAFF; CDR3 DNA: TGTGCCAGCAGTCGGGACAGGGTCATGAACACTGAAGCTTTCTTT
J gene: TRBJ2-1; V gene: TRBV12-5; D gene: .; clone size: .; CDR3 protein: CASGKHAGDEQFF; CDR3 DNA: TGTGCTAGTGGTAAACACGCAGGGGATGAGCAGTTCTTC
J gene: TRBJ1-2; V gene: TRBV10-2; D gene: TRBD1; clone size: .; CDR3 protein: CASRTGANYGYTF; CDR3 DNA: TGCGCCAGCAGGACAGGGGCTAACTATGGCTACACCTTC
J gene: TRBJ1-1; V gene: TRBV5-4; D gene: .; clone size: .; CDR3 protein: CASSLAGVMNTEAFF; CDR3 DNA: TGTGCCAGCAGCTTGGCGGGTGTCATGAACACTGAAGCTTTCTTT
J gene: TRBJ1-2; V gene: TRBV19; D gene: .; clone size: few; CDR3 protein: CASSFLEDGYTF; CDR3 DNA: TGTGCCAGTAGTTTTCTGGAGGATGGCTACACCTTC
J gene: TRBJ2-7; V gene: TRBV5-5; D gene: TRBD1; clone size: .; CDR3 protein: CASSFSGQGWHPPYEQYF; CDR3 DNA: TGTGCCAGCAGCTTTTCGGGACAGGGGTGGCATCCACCCTACGAGCAGTACTTC
J gene: TRBJ1-1; V gene: TRBV6-5; D gene: .; clone size: .; CDR3 protein: CASMNGGGTEAFF; CDR3 DNA: TGTGCCAGCATGAACGGGGGGGGGACTGAAGCTTTCTTT
J gene: TRBJ1-4; V gene: TRBV7-7; D gene: .; clone size: .; CDR3 protein: CASSAGGLSNEKLFF; CDR3 DNA: TGTGCTAGCAGCGCCGGGGGACTTAGTAATGAAAAACTGTTTTTT
J gene: TRBJ2-3; V gene: TRBV2; D gene: TRBD2; clone size: .; CDR3 protein: CASYISGINTDTQYF; CDR3 DNA: TGTGCCAGTTATATTAGCGGGATAAACACAGATACGCAGTATTTT
J gene: TRBJ1-2; V gene: TRBV5-6; D gene: .; clone size: .; CDR3 protein: CASSLTGLNYGYTF; CDR3 DNA: TGTGCCAGCAGCTTGACAGGGCTTAACTATGGCTACACCTTC